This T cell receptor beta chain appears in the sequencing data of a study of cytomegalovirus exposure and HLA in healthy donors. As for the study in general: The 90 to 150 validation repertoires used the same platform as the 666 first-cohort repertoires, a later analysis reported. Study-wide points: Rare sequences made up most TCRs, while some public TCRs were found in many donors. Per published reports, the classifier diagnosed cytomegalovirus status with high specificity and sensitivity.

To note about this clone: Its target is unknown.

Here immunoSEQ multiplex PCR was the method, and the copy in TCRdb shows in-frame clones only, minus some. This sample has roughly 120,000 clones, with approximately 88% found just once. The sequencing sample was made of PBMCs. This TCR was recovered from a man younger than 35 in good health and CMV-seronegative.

The CDR3 DNA reads as TGTGCCAGCAGTCCCGTCGTCGGGGGGGCTTCTGTGTACAATGAGCAGTTCTTC. Encoded protein: CASSPVVGGASVYNEQFF. The chain is built from TRBV27 and TRBJ2-1, with TRBD2 identical over 8 bases. Germline V gene sequence: CDR1 MNHEY, CDR2 SMNVEV (reference sequence). The V gene end was trimmed by 5 bases and the J gene end by 4 bases; junction bases not matched to a gene: 16. The CDR3 has 18 amino acids.